This T cell receptor (beta chain) appears in the sequencing data of a study of cytomegalovirus exposure and HLA in healthy donors (dated by TCRdb to 2015 to 2018). Describing the broader study: According to an earlier analysis of a few hundred of the donors, roughly 180 million T cells yielded over 90 million unique TCR beta sequences and approximately 300 Gb of sequence data. On average, roughly 240,000 unique TCR beta nucleotide sequences were sequenced per donor among several hundred genotyped donors of the cohort, with about 19% of those sequences being non-productive. In a later genetic analysis, genome-wide SNP genotypes for about three fifths of the roughly 670 donors were used, and that subset was treated as a discovery cohort. In addition to the first cohort of 666 subjects, a separate validation cohort of about 120 different subjects was used. To predict cytomegalovirus infection status, the study brought together high-throughput TCR immunosequencing, statistical association of individual TCRs with disease status, and machine learning. All discovery cohort repertoires had been generated using a single sequencing platform. Typing coverage differed by locus: A, B, C, DRB1 and DQB1 were typed in roughly 620-630 donors, DQA1 in 500 to 550, DPA1 in roughly 590, and DPB1 in roughly 450. An early release that covered roughly 600 HLA-typed donors contained around 330 gigabases of sequencing data and 85 million to 100 million unique TCR sequences. The study aimed to test whether cataloging public T cell receptors could reveal signatures of past pathogen exposure. To study patterns of TCR occurrence, a later analysis re-analyzed previously published TCR beta repertoires from 666 donors and added high-resolution HLA genotyping. An earlier analysis of around 580 of the donors used high-throughput TCR beta sequencing to judge whether each TCR beta V gene segment behaved as functional or pseudogenic. Using immunosequencing, the study profiled T cell repertoires from around 670 subjects and related those repertoires to cytomegalovirus serostatus. Class I and class II HLA loci were covered by the typing at four-digit resolution. Rather than using new phenotypic data, the later analysis identified candidate immune exposures from TCR beta sequences and from how often those sequences occurred across donors. About 5 DR-DQ haplotypes were handled as single units for association and clustering, since linkage in the cohort was strong. Donor age, sex, ethnicity and CMV serostatus were collected together with the repertoire data. Of the 300 to 500 genotyped donors, roughly 80% were placed in the genetic ancestry cluster associated with self-reported Caucasian donors.

The paper as a whole reports these results and caveats: A cluster of highly shared sequence variants was judged likely to be a technical artifact of the sequencing pipeline. Cytomegalovirus status was reported to be diagnosed by the classifier with high specificity and sensitivity in both the original and validation cohorts. According to a later analysis, parvovirus B19, influenza, CMV and Epstein-Barr virus appeared linked to several top co-occurrence clusters. Because counts were too low, about 18 rarely observed V segments, including chromosome 9 orphons, were excluded from the earlier analysis of 587 of the donors. The presence/absence analyses assumed that sequencing depth was roughly uniform across donors, and that assumption may not be true. HLA typing was unavailable for some donors at each locus, so association tests used only the typed subset. In a later genetic analysis, fewer N-insertions in productive TCRs were reported among donors in an Asian-associated ancestry cluster than the roughly 700-donor mean. A further reported finding was that TCR beta sequences accurately predicted the HLA-A and HLA-B alleles for most subjects in the first cohort. An association between a missense DCLRE1C variant and V-gene and J-gene trimming of TCR beta chains was found in a later genetic analysis and replicated in an independent cohort. For the cohort, immune exposure information was limited to CMV serostatus. In a later analysis, HLA-associated TCR beta chains showed more clonal expansion and lower generation probabilities than non-associated chains that were equally common. Three of the identified cytomegalovirus-associated TCR beta chains were confirmed in vitro to be specific for cytomegalovirus antigens. The 87-base-pair reads could not distinguish some IMGT-functional V segments, including TRBV6-2 and TRBV6-3, so those segments were excluded. In a later analysis, the rate of TCR association differed among HLA loci, with DRB1 alleles having the most associated TCRs and HLA-C alleles having the fewest. It was suggested by the authors that the approach could potentially be generalized to other disease states and immunological phenotypes. Broadly in line with IMGT annotations, most TCR beta V segments showed up in productive rearrangements about 87% or about 30% of the time in an earlier analysis of around 550 of the donors. The study gave a list of about 150 TCR beta chains associated with cytomegalovirus. Most CMV-associated TCR beta chains appeared to be HLA-restricted in a later analysis, and the HLA associations seemed to be driven largely by CMV exposure. Assigning TCR associations to individual alleles was difficult when HLA alleles, especially DR and DQ, strongly co-occurred. At a false discovery rate of 0.05, a later analysis linked some 17,000 TCR beta sequences to specific HLA alleles. Across donors, most TCR sequences were observed very rarely, whereas some public TCRs were present in many individuals. The cohort was sequenced for TCR beta chains only, and without alpha or paired-chain data the features that could be detected were limited. Linkage disequilibrium might explain the correlated functional status among segregating V segments, but an unknown experimental factor could not be excluded.

The library was made by the immunoSEQ multiplex PCR assay. For the multiplex PCR, a mixture combining 60 forward primers for TCR Vbeta segments and 13 reverse primers for TCR Jbeta segments was used. The CDR3 region of rearranged TCR beta genes was amplified from genomic DNA with a multiplex PCR assay. The amplified TCR beta libraries were sequenced on the Illumina HiSeq System as 87-base-pair reads. The study's own analysis went as follows. A later analysis counted approximately 74 million unique TCR beta chains across the 666 repertoires, and around 12 million of these chains were shared by at least two donors. Raw reads were error-corrected and collapsed into unique sequences by a nearest-neighbor algorithm in which closely related sequences were merged to remove PCR and sequencing errors. V, D and J gene segments were assigned by aligning CDR3 sequences to IMGT reference sequences. For a sequence to be retained, a match of at least six nucleotides to both a V gene segment and a J gene segment was required. A rearrangement counted as productive if the CDR3 had no stop codons and remained in frame with V and J, and every other rearrangement counted as non-productive. CDR3 was defined according to IMGT convention as the region running from the second conserved V-encoded cysteine to the conserved J-encoded phenylalanine. In an earlier analysis of some 550 of the donors, sequences lacking an unambiguous match to a single V gene segment were excluded. In an earlier analysis of approximately 590 of the donors, a V segment was called functional when productive rearrangements were above 56.7%, and segregating when the standard deviation between donors exceeded 5%. To diagnose cytomegalovirus status from the catalog of TCR beta chain sequences, a statistical classification framework was built. In a later analysis, TCR nucleotide sequences were compared against IMGT/GENE-DB human TR gene sequences so that V and J genes could be assigned. In a later analysis, CDR3 sequences and most-parsimonious VDJ recombination scenarios were assigned using the TCRdist pipeline. In a later analysis, each TCR beta chain was defined by its CDR3 amino acid sequence together with its V-gene family, and reads lacking a unique V-gene family were excluded. In a later analysis, approximately 640 highly shared, low-generation-probability nucleotide sequences were removed to address suspected cross-contamination and a sequencing artifact. For each public chain, a later analysis derived a clonal expansion index from normalized ranks of inferred template counts within each repertoire. A later analysis computed generation probabilities with a VDJ recombination model fitted to out-of-frame rearrangements, and checked the results against IGoR. In a later analysis, TCR-TCR, TCR-HLA and TCR-CMV co-occurrence was scored with hypergeometric tests, and a repertoire-size bias correction was applied to TCR pairs. A later analysis estimated false discovery rates by permuting HLA or CMV assignments 20 times. In a later analysis, co-occurring TCRs were grouped using DBSCAN, and TCRdist sequence similarity was added for clustering within HLA-allele-positive subsets. Co-occurrence clustering excluded repertoires with fewer than 30,000 or more than 120,000 public chains, plus five with anomalous nucleotide sharing. Held by TCRdb, this immuneACCESS table contains in-frame sequences only and omits some clones. Under half of the omission traces to an unresolved V gene where checked; the cause of the rest is unknown. That table furnishes V, J and clone size, whereas the DNA furnished D and trimming. The sample includes 55,000 to 65,000 clones, with roughly 87% observed a single time. The ten largest clones represent about 10% of the sample.

The cohort was made up of roughly 670 healthy bone marrow donors. At the time of sampling, all cohort members were nominally healthy, though unrecorded immune exposures were likely present. The donor was CMV seronegative and was included in the group of under 450 seronegative cohort members. Every donor gave a peripheral blood sample, and the peripheral blood mononuclear cells from that sample were used for TCR beta sequencing. Genomic DNA extraction from the blood cell samples was performed with the Qiagen DNeasy Blood Extraction Kit. This clone was observed a single time. No antigen is known for it. No base qualities exist here, and no much larger clone lies one base off it. From the germline V gene, CDR1 is MDHEN and CDR2 is SYDVKM. There are 11 amino acids in the CDR3, from cysteine to phenylalanine inclusive. The sequence is cut down to CDR3 DNA, 33 bases in frame from base 1. Trimming removed 3 bases from V and 6 bases from J, leaving 5 bases between the germline ends.

The chain joins TRBV28 to TRBJ1-2; the D gene is unclear. Specimen: PBMCs. The source of this sequence is a female donor in good health and CMV-seronegative. The CDR3 sequence is CASSFRDGYTF. The DNA sequence follows: TGTGCCAGCAGTTTCCGTGATGGCTACACCTTC.